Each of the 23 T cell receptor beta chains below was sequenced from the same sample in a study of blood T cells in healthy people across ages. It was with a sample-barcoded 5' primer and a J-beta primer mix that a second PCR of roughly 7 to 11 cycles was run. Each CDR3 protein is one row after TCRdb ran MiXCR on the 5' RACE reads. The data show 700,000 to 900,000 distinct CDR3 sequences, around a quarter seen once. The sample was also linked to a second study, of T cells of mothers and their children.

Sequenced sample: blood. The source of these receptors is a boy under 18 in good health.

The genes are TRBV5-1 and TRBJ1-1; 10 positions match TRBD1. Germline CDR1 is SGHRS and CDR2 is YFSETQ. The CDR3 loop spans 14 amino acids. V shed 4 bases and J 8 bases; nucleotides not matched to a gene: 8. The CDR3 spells CASSIGTGALEAFF. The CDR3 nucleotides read TGCGCCAGCAGCATCGGGACAGGGGCCCTAGAAGCTTTCTTT.

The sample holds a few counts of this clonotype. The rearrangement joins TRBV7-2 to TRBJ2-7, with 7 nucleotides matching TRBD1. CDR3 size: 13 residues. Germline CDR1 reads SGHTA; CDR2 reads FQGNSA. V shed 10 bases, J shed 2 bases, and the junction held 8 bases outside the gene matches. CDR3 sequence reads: CATLTGNAYEQYF. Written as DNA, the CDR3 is TGTGCCACCTTGACAGGGAACGCCTACGAGCAGTACTTC.

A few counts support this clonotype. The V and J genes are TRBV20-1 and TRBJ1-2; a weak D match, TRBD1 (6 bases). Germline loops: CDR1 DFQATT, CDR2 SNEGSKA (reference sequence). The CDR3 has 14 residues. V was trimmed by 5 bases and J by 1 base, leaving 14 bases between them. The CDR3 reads CSARGTPVNYGYTF. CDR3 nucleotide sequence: TGCAGTGCTCGGGGGACACCCGTTAACTATGGCTACACCTTC.

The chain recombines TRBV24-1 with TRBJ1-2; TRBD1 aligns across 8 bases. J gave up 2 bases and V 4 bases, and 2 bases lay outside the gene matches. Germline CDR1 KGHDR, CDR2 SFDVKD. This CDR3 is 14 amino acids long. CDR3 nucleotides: TGTGCCACCAGTGACAGGACAGGGAACTATGGCTACACCTTC. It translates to CATSDRTGNYGYTF.

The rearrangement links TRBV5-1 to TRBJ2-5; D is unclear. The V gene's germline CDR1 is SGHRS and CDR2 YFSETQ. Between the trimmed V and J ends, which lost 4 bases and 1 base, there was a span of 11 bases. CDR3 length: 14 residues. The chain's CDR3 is CASSGPSSQETQYF. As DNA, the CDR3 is TGCGCCAGCAGCGGGCCGAGCTCCCAAGAGACCCAGTACTTC.

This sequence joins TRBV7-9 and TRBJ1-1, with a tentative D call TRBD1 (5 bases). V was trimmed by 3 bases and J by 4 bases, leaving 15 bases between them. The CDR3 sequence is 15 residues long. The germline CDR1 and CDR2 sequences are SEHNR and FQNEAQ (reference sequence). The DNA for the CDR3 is TGTGCCAGCAGCTTTGGGGGAGGCGAGGGCACTGAAGCTTTCTTT. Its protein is CASSFGGGEGTEAFF.

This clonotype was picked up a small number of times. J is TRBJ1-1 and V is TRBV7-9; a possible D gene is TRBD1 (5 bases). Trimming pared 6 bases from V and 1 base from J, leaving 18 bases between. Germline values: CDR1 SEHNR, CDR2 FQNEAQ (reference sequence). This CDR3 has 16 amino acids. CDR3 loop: CASSFGVGEKNTEAFF. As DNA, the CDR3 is TGTGCCAGCAGTTTCGGGGTGGGGGAAAAGAACACTGAAGCTTTCTTT. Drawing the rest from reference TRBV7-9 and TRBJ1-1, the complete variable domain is DTGVSQNPRHKITKRGQNVTFRCDPISEHNRLYWYRQTLGQGPEFLTYFQNEAQLEKSRLLSDRFSAERPKGSFSTLEIQRTEQGDSAMYLCASSFGVGEKNTEAFFGQGTRLTVV.

The CDR3: CASSILGQGLNQPQHF. The CDR3, as DNA: TGTGCCAGTAGTATCTTGGGACAGGGGCTCAATCAGCCCCAGCATTTT. The rearrangement joins TRBV19 to TRBJ1-5, with TRBD1 matching over 10 bases. J lost 3 bases, V lost 3 bases, and 5 bases had no gene match. CDR3 length equals 16 residues. CDR1 LNHDA and CDR2 SQIVND come from the germline V gene (reference sequence).

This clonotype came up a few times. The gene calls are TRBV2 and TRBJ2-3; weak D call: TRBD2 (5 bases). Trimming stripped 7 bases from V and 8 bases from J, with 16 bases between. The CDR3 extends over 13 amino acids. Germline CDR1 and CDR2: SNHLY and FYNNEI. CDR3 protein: CASKYEGTSTQYF. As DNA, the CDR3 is TGTGCCAGCAAATATGAGGGCACCAGTACGCAGTATTTT.

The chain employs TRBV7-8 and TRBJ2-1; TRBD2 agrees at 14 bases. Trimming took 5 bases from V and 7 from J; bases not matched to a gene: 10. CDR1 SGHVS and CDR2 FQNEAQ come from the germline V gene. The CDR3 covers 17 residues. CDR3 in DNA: TGTGCCAGCAGCGCACGACTAGCGGGGGGGCCTTTGAATGAGCAGTTCTTC. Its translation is CASSARLAGGPLNEQFF.

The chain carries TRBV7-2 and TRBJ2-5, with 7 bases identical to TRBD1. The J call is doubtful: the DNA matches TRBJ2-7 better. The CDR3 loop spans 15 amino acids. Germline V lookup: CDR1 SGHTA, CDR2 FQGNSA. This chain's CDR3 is CASSSSGTEAYEQYF. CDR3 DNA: TGTGCCAGCAGCTCCTCCGGGACAGAAGCCTACGAGCAGTACTTC.

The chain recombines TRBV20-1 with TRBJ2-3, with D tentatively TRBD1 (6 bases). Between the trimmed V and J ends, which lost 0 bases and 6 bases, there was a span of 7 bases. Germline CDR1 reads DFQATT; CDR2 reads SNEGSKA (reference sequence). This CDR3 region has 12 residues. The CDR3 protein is CSARERGDTQYF. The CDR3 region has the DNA TGCAGTGCTAGAGAGAGGGGGGATACGCAGTATTTT.

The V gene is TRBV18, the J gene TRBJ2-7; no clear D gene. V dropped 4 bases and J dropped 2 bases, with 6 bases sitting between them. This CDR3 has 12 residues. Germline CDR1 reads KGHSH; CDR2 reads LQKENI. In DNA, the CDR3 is TGTGCCAGCTCACTTATTCCCTACGAGCAGTACTTC. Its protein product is CASSLIPYEQYF.

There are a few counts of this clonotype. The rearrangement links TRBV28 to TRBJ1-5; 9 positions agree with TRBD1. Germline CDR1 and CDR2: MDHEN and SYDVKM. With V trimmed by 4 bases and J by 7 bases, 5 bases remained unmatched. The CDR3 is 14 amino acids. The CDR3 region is CASSSTGGGQPQHF. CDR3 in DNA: TGTGCCAGCAGTTCAACAGGGGGCGGGCAGCCCCAGCATTTT.

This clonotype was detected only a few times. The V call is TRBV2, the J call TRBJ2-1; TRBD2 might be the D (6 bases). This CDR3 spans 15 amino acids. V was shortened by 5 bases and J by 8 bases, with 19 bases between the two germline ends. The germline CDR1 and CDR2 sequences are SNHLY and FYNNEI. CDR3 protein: CASSPPGLSMDEQFF. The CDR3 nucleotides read TGTGCCAGCAGTCCCCCGGGACTCTCCATGGATGAGCAGTTCTTC.

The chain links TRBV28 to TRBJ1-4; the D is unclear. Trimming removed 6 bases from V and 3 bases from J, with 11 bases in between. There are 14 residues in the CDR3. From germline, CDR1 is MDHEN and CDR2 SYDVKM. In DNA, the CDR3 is TGTGCCAGCAGCCACCGAGCGGCTAATGAAAAACTGTTTTTT. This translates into CASSHRAANEKLFF.

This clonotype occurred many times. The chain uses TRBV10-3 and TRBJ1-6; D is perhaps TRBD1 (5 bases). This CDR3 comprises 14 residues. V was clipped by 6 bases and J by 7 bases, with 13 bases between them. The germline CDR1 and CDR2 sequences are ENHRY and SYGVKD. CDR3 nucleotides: TGTGCCATCAGCCCCGGGACGAGGAATTCACCCCTCCACTTT. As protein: CAISPGTRNSPLHF.

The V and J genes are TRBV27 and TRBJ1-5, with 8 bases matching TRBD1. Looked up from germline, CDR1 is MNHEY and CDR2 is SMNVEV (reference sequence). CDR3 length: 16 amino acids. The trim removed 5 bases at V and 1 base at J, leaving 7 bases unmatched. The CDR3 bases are TGTGCCAGCAGTCAAGACAGGGGAGAGAGCAATCAGCCCCAGCATTTT. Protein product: CASSQDRGESNQPQHF.

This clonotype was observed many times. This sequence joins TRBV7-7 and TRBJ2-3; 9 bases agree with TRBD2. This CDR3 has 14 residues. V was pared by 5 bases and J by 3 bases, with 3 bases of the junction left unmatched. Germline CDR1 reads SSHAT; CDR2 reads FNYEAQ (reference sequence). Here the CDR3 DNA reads TGTGCCAGCAGCCAAGCGGGGGGAACAGATACGCAGTATTTT. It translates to CASSQAGGTDTQYF.

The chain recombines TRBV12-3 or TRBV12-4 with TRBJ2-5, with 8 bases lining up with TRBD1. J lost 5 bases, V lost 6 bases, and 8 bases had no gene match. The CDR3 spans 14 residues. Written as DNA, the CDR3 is TGTGCCAGCAGGGAAACGACAGGGGATGAGACCCAGTACTTC. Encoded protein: CASRETTGDETQYF.

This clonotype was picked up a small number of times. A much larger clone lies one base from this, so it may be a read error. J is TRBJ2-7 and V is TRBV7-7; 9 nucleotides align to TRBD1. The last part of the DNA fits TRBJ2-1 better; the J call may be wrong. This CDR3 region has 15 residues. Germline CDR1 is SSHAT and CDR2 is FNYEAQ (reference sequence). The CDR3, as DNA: TGTGCCAGCAGCTTAGGGTTGGGACAGGGCAACGAGCAGTTCTTC. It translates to CASSLGLGQGNEQFF.

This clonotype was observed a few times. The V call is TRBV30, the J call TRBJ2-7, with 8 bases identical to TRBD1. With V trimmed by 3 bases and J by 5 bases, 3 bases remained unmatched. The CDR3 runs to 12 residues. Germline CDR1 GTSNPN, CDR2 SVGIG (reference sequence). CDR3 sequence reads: CAWRPGGHEQYF. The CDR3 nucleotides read TGTGCCTGGAGGCCAGGGGGCCACGAGCAGTACTTC.

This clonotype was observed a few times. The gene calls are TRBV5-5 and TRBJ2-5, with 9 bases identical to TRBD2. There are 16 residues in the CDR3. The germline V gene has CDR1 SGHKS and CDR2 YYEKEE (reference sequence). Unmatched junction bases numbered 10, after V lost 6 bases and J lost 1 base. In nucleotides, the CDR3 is TGTGCCAGCACTCAGGGGCGGGGGGGAATCCAAGAGACCCAGTACTTC. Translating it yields CASTQGRGGIQETQYF.